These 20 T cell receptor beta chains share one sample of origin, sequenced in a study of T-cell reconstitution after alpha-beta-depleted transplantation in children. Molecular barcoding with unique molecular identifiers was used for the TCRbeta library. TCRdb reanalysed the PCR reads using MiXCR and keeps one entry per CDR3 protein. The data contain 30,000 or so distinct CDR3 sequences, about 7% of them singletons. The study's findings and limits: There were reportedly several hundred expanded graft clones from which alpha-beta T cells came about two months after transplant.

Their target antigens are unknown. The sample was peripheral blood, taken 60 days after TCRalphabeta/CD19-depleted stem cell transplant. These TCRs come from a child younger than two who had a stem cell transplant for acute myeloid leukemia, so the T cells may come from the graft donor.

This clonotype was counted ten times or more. In DNA, the CDR3 is TGTGCCAGCAGCTCGGGACAGGGGGCCTACGAGCAGTACTTC. It is translated as CASSSGQGAYEQYF. The chain employs TRBV7-9 and TRBJ2-7, with 11 bases that match TRBD1. The CDR3 is 14 amino acids. The V gene end was trimmed by 4 bases and the J gene end by 2 bases; junction bases not matched to a gene: 1. Looked up from germline, CDR1 is SEHNR and CDR2 is FQNEAQ (reference sequence).

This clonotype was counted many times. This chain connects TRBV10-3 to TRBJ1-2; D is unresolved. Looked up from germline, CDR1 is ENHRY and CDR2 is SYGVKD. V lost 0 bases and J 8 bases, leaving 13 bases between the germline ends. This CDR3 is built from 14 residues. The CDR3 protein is CAISESGLGGGYTF. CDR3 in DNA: TGTGCCATCAGTGAGTCAGGATTGGGCGGCGGCTACACCTTC.

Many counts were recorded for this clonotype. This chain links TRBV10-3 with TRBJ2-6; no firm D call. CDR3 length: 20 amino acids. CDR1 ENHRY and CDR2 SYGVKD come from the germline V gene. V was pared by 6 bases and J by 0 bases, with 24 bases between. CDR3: CAIRGWFANPTISGANVLTF. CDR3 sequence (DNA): TGTGCCATCAGGGGCTGGTTCGCGAACCCTACTATCTCTGGGGCCAACGTCCTGACTTTC.

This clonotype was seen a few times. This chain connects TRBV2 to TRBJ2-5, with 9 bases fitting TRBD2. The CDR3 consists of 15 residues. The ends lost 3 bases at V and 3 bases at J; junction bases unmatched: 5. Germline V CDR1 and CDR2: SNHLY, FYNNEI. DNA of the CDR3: TGTGCCAGCAGTGATTTAGCGGGGGAGGAAGAGACCCAGTACTTC. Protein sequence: CASSDLAGEEETQYF.

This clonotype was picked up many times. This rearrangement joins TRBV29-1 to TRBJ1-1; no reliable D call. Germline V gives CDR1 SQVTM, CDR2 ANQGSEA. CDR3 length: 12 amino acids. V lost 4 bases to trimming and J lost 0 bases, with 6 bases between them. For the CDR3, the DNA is TGCAGCGTTGGTCGGGTGAACACTGAAGCTTTCTTT. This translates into CSVGRVNTEAFF.

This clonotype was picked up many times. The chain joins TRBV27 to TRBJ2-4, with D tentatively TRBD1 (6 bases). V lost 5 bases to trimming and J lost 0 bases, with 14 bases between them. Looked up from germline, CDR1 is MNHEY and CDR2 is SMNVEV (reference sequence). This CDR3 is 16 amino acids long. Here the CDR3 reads CASSVRDTLAKNIQYF. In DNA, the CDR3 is TGTGCCAGCAGTGTCCGGGACACACTAGCCAAAAACATTCAGTACTTC.

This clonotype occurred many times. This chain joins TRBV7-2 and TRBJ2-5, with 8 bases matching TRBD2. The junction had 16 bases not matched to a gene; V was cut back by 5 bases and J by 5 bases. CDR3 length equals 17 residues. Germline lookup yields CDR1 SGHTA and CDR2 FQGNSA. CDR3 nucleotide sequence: TGTGCCAGCAGCCCCCATCAAGCGGGGGCCCTTGAGGAGACCCAGTACTTC. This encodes CASSPHQAGALEETQYF. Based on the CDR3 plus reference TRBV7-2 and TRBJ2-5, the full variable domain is GAGVSQSPSNKVTEKGKDVELRCDPISGHTALYWYRQSLGQGLEFLIYFQGNSAPDKSGLPSDRFSAERTGGSVSTLTIQRTQQEDSAVYLCASSPHQAGALEETQYFGPGTRLLVL.

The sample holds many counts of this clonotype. In DNA form, the CDR3 reads TGCGCCAGCAGCTTGGACGGGCTCTATGGCTACACCTTC. It specifies CASSLDGLYGYTF. The rearrangement links TRBV5-1 to TRBJ1-2; no definite D call. The V end was cut by 0 bases, the J end by 4 bases, with 7 bases between. Germline loops: CDR1 SGHRS, CDR2 YFSETQ. The length of the CDR3 is 13 residues.

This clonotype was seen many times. The CDR3 region has the DNA TGTGCCAGCAGCCAAGGGCCGGACCCCAGCTCCTACGAGCAGTACTTC. It codes for CASSQGPDPSSYEQYF. The V and J genes are TRBV4-2 and TRBJ2-7; D gene uncertain. CDR3 length: 16 amino acids. CDR1 and CDR2 (germline): LGHNA, YNFKEQ. Trimming pared 1 base from V and 0 bases from J, leaving 13 bases between.

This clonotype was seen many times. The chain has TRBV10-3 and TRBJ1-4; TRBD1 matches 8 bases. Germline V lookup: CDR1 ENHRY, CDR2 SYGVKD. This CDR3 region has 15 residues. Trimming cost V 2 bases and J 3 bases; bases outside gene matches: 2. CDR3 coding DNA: TGTGCCATCAGTGAGGGACAGGGCGCTAATGAAAAACTGTTTTTT. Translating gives CAISEGQGANEKLFF.

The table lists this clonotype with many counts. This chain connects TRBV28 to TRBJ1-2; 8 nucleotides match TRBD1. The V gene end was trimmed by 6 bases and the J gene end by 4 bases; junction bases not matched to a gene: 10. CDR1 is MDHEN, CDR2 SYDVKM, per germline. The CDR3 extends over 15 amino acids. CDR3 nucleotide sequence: TGTGCCAGCAGGCCCCAGGGGGCGGAAATCTATGGCTACACCTTC. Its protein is CASRPQGAEIYGYTF.

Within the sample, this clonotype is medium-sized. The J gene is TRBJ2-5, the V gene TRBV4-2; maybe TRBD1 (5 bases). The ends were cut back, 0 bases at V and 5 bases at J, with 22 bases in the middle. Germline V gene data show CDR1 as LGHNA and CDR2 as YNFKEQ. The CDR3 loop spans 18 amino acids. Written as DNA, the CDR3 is TGTGCCAGCAGCCAAGATGGGCTGAGAAGGGGCTGGGTGGAGACCCAGTACTTC. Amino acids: CASSQDGLRRGWVETQYF.

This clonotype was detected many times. CDR3 sequence reads: CSVEDGGAYEQYF. CDR3 DNA sequence: TGCAGCGTTGAAGATGGGGGGGCCTACGAGCAGTACTTC. The rearrangement joins TRBV29-1 to TRBJ2-7; 7 bases align to TRBD2. Trimming took 0 bases from V and 2 from J; bases not matched to a gene: 1. The V gene's germline CDR1 is SQVTM and CDR2 ANQGSEA. CDR3 length equals 13 residues.

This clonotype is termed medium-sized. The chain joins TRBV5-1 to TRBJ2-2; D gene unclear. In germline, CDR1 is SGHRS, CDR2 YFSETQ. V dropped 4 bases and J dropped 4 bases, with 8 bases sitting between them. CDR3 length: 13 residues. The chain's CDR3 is CASSPSSTGELFF. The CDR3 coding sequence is TGCGCCAGCAGCCCCTCGTCCACCGGGGAGCTGTTTTTT.

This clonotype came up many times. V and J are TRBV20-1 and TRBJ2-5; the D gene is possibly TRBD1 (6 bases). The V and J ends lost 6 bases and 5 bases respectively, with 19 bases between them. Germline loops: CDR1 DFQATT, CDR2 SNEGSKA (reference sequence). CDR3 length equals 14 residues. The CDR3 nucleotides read TGCAGTGCCCTGACTGCTGAGAGGGGGGAGACCCAGTACTTC. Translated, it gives CSALTAERGETQYF.

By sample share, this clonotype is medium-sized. The CDR3: CASSPDYRRPNEQFF. The CDR3 region has the DNA TGTGCCAGCAGCCCCGACTATAGGAGGCCCAATGAGCAGTTCTTC. This chain uses TRBV7-2 with TRBJ2-1; D is possibly TRBD2 (5 bases). The germline gives CDR1 SGHTA, CDR2 FQGNSA. The V end was cut by 5 bases, the J end by 6 bases, with 17 bases between. The CDR3 spans 15 residues.

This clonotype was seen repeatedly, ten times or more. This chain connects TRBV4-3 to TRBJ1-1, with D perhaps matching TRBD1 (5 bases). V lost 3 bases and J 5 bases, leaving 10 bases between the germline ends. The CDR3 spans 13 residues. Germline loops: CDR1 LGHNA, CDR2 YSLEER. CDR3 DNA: TGCGCCAGCAGCCAGGGACTCTATACTGAAGCTTTCTTT. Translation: CASSQGLYTEAFF.

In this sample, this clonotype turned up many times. CDR3: CASSLRTGTEQYF. The CDR3 coding sequence is TGTGCCAGCAGTTTACGAACCGGCACCGAGCAGTACTTC. The chain is built from TRBV12-3 or TRBV12-4 and TRBJ2-7; unclear D gene. The CDR3 runs 13 residues. Deletions cut 2 bases from V and 6 bases from J, with 11 bases between.

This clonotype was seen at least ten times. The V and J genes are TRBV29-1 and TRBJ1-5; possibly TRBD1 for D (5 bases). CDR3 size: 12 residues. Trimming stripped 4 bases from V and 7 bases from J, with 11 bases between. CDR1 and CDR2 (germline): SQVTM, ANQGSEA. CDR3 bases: TGCAGCGTTGGTCAGGGTGAACAGCCCCAGCATTTT. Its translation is CSVGQGEQPQHF.

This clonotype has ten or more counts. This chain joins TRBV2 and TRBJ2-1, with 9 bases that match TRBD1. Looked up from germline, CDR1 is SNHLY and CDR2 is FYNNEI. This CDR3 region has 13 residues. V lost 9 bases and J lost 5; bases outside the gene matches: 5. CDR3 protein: CARLRDRDNEQFF. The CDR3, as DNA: TGTGCCAGACTTAGGGACAGGGACAATGAGCAGTTCTTC. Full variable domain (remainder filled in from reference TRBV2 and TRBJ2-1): EPEVTQTPSHQVTQMGQEVILRCVPISNHLYFYWYRQILGQKVEFLVSFYNNEISEKSEIFDDQFSVERPDGSNFTLKIRSTKLEDSAMYFCARLRDRDNEQFFGPGTRLTVL.